The clone carrying this T cell receptor (beta chain) was detected many times. Antigen specificity is unknown. This sample was taken from a study of regulatory T cells in long-lasting Graves disease. Background on the study: The antithyroid drugs taken by newly diagnosed Graves' patients had been used for under 3 months.

Time point specified: newly diagnosed GD, antithyroid drugs for less than 3 months. RNA from PBMCs was the source of the TCR library. CDR1 DFQATT and CDR2 SNEGSKA come from the germline V gene (reference sequence). There are 14 residues in the CDR3. With 3 bases clipped from V and 5 bases from J, the junction kept 9 bases outside the gene matches. General study points: Among persistent patients, a larger number of public clonotypes were shared (around 3,000) than among newly diagnosed patients (about 950).

HTBI primers from iRepertoire and Arm-PCR of CDR3 regions yielded the TCR beta libraries. Original handling: Identification across samples found 62 TRBV and about 13 TRBJ segments. TCRdb used MiXCR to reprocess the multiplex PCR reads, holding one entry per CDR3 protein. TCRdb's processing, not the authors', yielded these V and J calls. Here the sample spans 350,000 to 400,000 distinct CDR3 sequences, 15% to 18% being singletons. This chain connects TRBV20-1 to TRBJ2-5; 7 bases align to TRBD1. This sample comprised peripheral blood mononuclear cells (PBMCs), obtained at new diagnosis, from a patient treated with antithyroid drugs. The TCR was taken from a female donor with Graves disease. The CDR3 is CSASQDRSRETQYF. In DNA form, the CDR3 reads TGCAGTGCTAGCCAGGACAGGTCTCGGGAGACCCAGTACTTC.